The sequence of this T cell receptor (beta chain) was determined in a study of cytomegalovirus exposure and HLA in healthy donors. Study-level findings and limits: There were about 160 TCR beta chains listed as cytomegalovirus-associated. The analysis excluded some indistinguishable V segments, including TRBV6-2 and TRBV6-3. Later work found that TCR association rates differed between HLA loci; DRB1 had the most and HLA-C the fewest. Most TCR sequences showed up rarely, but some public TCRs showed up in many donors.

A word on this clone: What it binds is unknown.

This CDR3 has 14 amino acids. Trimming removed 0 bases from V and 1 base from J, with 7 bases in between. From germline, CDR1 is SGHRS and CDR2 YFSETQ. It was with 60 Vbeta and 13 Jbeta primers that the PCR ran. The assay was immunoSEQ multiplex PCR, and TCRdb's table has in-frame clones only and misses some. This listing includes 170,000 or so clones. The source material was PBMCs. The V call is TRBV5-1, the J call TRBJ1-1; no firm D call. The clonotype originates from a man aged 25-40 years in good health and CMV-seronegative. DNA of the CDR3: TGCGCCAGCAGCTTGGCTGCAGGGAACACTGAAGCTTTCTTT. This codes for CASSLAAGNTEAFF. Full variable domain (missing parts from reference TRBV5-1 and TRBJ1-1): KAGVTQTPRYLIKTRGQQVTLSCSPISGHRSVSWYQQTPGQGLQFLFEYFSETQRNKGNFPGRFSGRQFSNSRSEMNVSTLELGDSALYLCASSLAAGNTEAFFGQGTRLTVV.